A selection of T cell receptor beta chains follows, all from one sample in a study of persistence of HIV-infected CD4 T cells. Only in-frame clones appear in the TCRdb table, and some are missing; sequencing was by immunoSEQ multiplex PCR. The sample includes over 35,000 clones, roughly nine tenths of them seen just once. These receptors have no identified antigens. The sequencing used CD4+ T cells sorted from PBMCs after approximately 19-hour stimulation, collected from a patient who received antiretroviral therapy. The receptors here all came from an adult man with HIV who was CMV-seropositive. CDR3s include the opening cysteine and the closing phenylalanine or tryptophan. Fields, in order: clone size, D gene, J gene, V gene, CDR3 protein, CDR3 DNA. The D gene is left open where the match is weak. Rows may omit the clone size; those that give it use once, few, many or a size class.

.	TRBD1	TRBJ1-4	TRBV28	CASSLTGFREKLFF	TGTGCCAGCAGCCTGACAGGGTTTCGTGAAAAACTGTTTTTT
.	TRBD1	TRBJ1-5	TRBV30	CAWSSRQGASDQPQHF	TGTGCCTGGAGTTCCCGACAGGGGGCATCGGATCAGCCCCAGCATTTT
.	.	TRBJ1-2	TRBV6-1	CASSERGGTDGYTF	TGTGCCAGCAGTGAACGAGGGGGTACTGATGGCTACACCTTC
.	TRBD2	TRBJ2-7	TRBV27	CASSPAAGPSYEQYF	TGTGCCAGCAGTCCCGCAGCGGGGCCCTCGTACGAGCAGTACTTC
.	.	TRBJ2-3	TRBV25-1	CASSDLKKPTSTDTQYF	TGTGCCAGCAGTGATCTTAAAAAGCCAACTAGCACAGATACGCAGTATTTT
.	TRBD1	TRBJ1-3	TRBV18	CASSHTGDSGNTIYF	TGTGCCAGCTCACATACAGGGGACTCTGGAAACACCATATATTTT
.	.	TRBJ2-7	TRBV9	CASSVRGGVYEQYF	TGTGCCAGCAGCGTAAGGGGGGGAGTCTACGAGCAGTACTTC
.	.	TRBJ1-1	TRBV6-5	CASARGSGVAFF	TGTGCCTCAGCAAGGGGTTCAGGGGTAGCTTTCTTT
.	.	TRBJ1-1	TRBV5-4	CASSLQTVTEAFF	TGTGCCAGCAGCTTGCAGACGGTCACTGAAGCTTTCTTT
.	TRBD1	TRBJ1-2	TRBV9	CASSSDRGQPNYGYTF	TGTGCCAGCAGCTCCGACAGGGGTCAGCCTAACTATGGCTACACCTTC
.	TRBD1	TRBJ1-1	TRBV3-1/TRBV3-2	CASSQAFRGREAFF	TGTGCCAGCAGCCAAGCGTTCAGGGGGCGTGAAGCTTTCTTT
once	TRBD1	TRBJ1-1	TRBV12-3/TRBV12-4	CASSFTGGTEAFF	TGTGCCAGCAGTTTCACAGGGGGCACTGAAGCTTTCTTT
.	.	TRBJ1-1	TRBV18	CASSRGITSSGNTEAFF	TGTGCCAGCTCGAGGGGGATAACTTCGTCCGGGAACACTGAAGCTTTCTTT
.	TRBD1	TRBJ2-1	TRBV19	CASSPARTGRSYNEQFF	TGTGCCAGTAGCCCGGCCCGGACAGGGCGCTCCTACAATGAGCAGTTCTTC
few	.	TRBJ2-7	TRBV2	CASSASTGLSSYEQYF	TGTGCCAGCAGTGCGAGTACAGGCCTGTCCTCCTACGAGCAGTACTTC
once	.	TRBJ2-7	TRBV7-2	CASSGPGRSYEQYF	TGTGCCAGCAGCGGTCCGGGACGGAGCTACGAGCAGTACTTC
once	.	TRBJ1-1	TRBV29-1	CSVEVSLNTEAFF	TGCAGCGTTGAAGTTTCTCTGAACACTGAAGCTTTCTTT
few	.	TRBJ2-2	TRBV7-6	CATLGRTGELFF	TGTGCCACCTTGGGACGCACCGGGGAGCTGTTTTTT
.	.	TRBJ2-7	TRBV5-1	CASSPRSGSSYEQYF	TGCGCCAGCAGCCCGCGTTCGGGGAGCTCCTACGAGCAGTACTTC
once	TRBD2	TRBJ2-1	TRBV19	CASRKTSGGTLNNEQFF	TGTGCCAGTAGGAAAACTAGCGGGGGGACACTTAACAATGAGCAGTTCTTC
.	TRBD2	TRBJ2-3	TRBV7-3	CASSLARGADTQYF	TGTGCCAGCAGCTTAGCCCGGGGGGCAGATACGCAGTATTTT
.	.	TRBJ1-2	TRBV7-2	CASSGAWGYGYTF	TGTGCCAGCAGCGGTGCGTGGGGCTATGGCTACACCTTC
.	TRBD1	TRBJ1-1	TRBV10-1	CHAGPTKGQGGLGEAEAFF	TGCCATGCAGGACCAACCAAAGGACAGGGAGGTTTGGGTGAGGCTGAAGCTTTCTTT
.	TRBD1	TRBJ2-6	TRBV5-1	CASSNGQGLSGANVLTF	TGCGCCAGCAGTAACGGACAGGGGTTATCTGGGGCCAACGTCCTGACTTTC
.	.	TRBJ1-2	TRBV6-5	CASSYSRQNYGYTF	TGTGCCAGCAGTTACTCGAGACAGAACTATGGCTACACCTTC
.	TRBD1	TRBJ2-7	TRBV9	CASSVGTQGARNEQYF	TGTGCCAGCAGCGTAGGCACGCAGGGGGCGAGGAACGAGCAGTACTTC
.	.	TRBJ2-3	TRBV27	CASSLSWITDTQYF	TGTGCCAGCAGTTTATCCTGGATCACAGATACGCAGTATTTT
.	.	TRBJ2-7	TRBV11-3	CASSFSGYGEQYF	TGTGCCAGCAGCTTTTCGGGGTACGGCGAGCAGTACTTC
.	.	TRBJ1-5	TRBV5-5	CASSYLLQGLPQHF	TGTGCCAGCAGTTACCTTCTACAGGGACTGCCCCAGCATTTT
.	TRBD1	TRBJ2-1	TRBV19	CASVSRDRGNNEQFF	TGTGCCAGTGTGTCCCGGGACAGGGGTAACAATGAGCAGTTCTTC
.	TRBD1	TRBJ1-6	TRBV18	CASSPPGGRNSPLHF	TGTGCCAGCTCACCCCCAGGGGGCCGTAATTCACCCCTCCACTTT
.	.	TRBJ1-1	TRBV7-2	CASSLDGPLNTEAFF	TGTGCCAGCAGCTTAGATGGACCGCTGAACACTGAAGCTTTCTTT
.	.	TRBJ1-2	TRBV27	CASSRPSGGYTF	TGTGCCAGCAGTCGACCCTCCGGCGGCTACACCTTC
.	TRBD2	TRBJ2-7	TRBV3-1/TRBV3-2	CASSPTSGGPMHEQYF	TGTGCCAGCAGTCCGACTAGCGGGGGACCCATGCACGAGCAGTACTTC
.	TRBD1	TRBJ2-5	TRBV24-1	CATSDLTGEGETQYF	TGTGCCACCAGTGATTTGACAGGGGAAGGGGAGACCCAGTACTTC
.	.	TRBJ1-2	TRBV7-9	CASSSDLWGYGYTF	TGTGCCAGCAGCTCAGACCTTTGGGGCTATGGCTACACCTTC
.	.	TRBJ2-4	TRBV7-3	CASSSAGGKNIQYF	TGTGCCAGCAGCTCTGCAGGGGGGAAAAACATTCAGTACTTC
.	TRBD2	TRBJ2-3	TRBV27	CASSSTSGGWLGTQYF	TGTGCCAGCAGTTCCACTAGCGGGGGTTGGTTGGGTACGCAGTATTTT
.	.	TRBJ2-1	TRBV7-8	CASSQMVNEQFF	TGTGCCAGCAGTCAGATGGTCAATGAGCAGTTCTTC
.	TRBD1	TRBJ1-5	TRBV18	CASSRQGQNQPQHF	TGTGCCAGCTCACGCCAGGGACAGAATCAGCCCCAGCATTTT
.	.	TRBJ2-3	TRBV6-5	CASSRQDGYGDTQYF	TGTGCCAGCAGCCGACAGGATGGCTATGGAGATACGCAGTATTTT
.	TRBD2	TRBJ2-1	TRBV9	CASSVVRASGGHEQFF	TGTGCCAGCAGCGTAGTTCGGGCTAGCGGGGGGCATGAGCAGTTCTTC
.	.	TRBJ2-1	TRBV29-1	CSALAGINEQFF	TGCAGCGCCCTAGCAGGTATCAATGAGCAGTTCTTC
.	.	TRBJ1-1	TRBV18	CASSPVDSPLGEAFF	TGTGCCAGCTCACCGGTGGACAGCCCACTAGGGGAAGCTTTCTTT
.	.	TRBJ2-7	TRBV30	CAWSAGRGEQYF	TGTGCCTGGAGTGCGGGACGGGGGGAGCAGTACTTC
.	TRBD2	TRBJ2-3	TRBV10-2	CASEGLAGADTQYF	TGCGCCAGCGAGGGACTAGCGGGGGCAGATACGCAGTATTTT